This TCR beta chain was sequenced during a study of somatic mutations in cytotoxic T cells in rheumatoid arthritis. Clones were read by immunoSEQ multiplex PCR, and TCRdb kept only the in-frame ones, dropping some. The profile shows about 36,000 clones, about 84% of them singletons. To note about this clone: This sample also contains other DNA sequences that code for the same CDR3.

Trimming left V 7 bases short and J 0 bases short, with 12 bases between. The CDR3 totals 15 residues. Germline V lookup: CDR1 SNHLY, CDR2 FYNNEI. The sequence came from a man aged 35 to 55 in good health. This chain uses TRBV2 with TRBJ1-4, with D tentatively TRBD1 (6 bases). What was sequenced was CD8+ T cells sorted from blood. The CDR3 sequence is CASIRGTATNEKLFF. The CDR3 nucleotides are TGTGCCAGCATTAGGGGGACTGCAACTAATGAAAAACTGTTTTTT.